This TCR beta chain was obtained from a study of patients and donors after allogeneic stem cell transplantation. TCRdb recomputed calls from the RT-PCR reads with MiXCR, one row per CDR3 protein. The table shows some 960,000 distinct CDR3 sequences, with about 20% occurring only once. The V gene lost 1 base and the J gene lost 13 bases, with 18 bases spanning the gap. The germline V gene encodes CDR1 LGHNA and CDR2 YSLEER. The CDR3 has 14 amino acids. The origin of this receptor is a human donor who was either an allogeneic HSCT recipient or a stem cell or donor lymphocyte infusion donor (not recorded which). It is not recorded whose cells these are; they may come from a transplant donor. The rearrangement uses TRBV4-3 and TRBJ2-3, with a weak D call TRBD2 (5 bases). The material sequenced was blood, either unsorted or a sorted T cell fraction (not recorded which). The CDR3 sequence: CASSQVLTAPEEYF. CDR3 coding DNA: TGCGCCAGCAGCCAAGTTTTGACGGCGCCGGAGGAGTATTTT.